Listed below are T cell receptor beta chains from one sample, sequenced in a study of cytomegalovirus exposure and HLA in healthy donors. The method was immunoSEQ multiplex PCR; TCRdb's version includes in-frame clones alone and lacks a portion of them. Among 160,000 or so clones listed, 70% to 80% were seen once. Sample: PBMCs. The receptors originated from a woman between 50 and 59 years old in good health and CMV-seronegative. Each CDR3 is given with its conserved first and last residue. The D gene is left open where the match is weak. Size tells how often a clone was seen (once, few, many) or the class of an expanded clone, and some rows leave it out.

V gene	clone size	J gene	CDR3 length	D gene	CDR3 DNA	CDR3 protein
TRBV14	-	TRBJ1-1	14	-	TGTGCCAGCAGCAGACTCGTTCAGAACACTGAAGCTTTCTTT	CASSRLVQNTEAFF
TRBV5-1	few	TRBJ1-4	14	-	TGCGCCAGCAGCTTAGAAGGGAGGGATGAAAAACTGTTTTTT	CASSLEGRDEKLFF
TRBV18	-	TRBJ1-2	12	-	TGTGCCAGCTCACCACCAGGGAGTGGCTACACCTTC	CASSPPGSGYTF
TRBV7-2	-	TRBJ2-7	11	-	TGTGCCAGCGGCCAGGTGGGCGAGCAGTACTTC	CASGQVGEQYF
TRBV9	once	TRBJ1-1	13	-	TGTGCCAGCAGCGCCGGGAAAGACACTGAAGCTTTCTTT	CASSAGKDTEAFF
TRBV28	-	TRBJ1-2	13	-	TGTGCCAGCCTCCAGTTACCTAACTATGGCTACACCTTC	CASLQLPNYGYTF
TRBV19	-	TRBJ1-1	14	-	TGTGCCAGTACCTCAGACAGATTCCACACTGAAGCTTTCTTT	CASTSDRFHTEAFF
TRBV5-5	-	TRBJ1-5	13	TRBD1	TGTGCCAGCAGCTTACAGGGGGGTCAGCCCCAGCATTTT	CASSLQGGQPQHF
TRBV9	-	TRBJ2-7	14	-	TGTGCCAGCAGCGTAGAGGGGGAGTACTACGAGCAGTACTTC	CASSVEGEYYEQYF
TRBV9	-	TRBJ2-7	14	-	TGTGCCAGCAGCGTTCTGGACAGACCCTACGAGCAGTACTTC	CASSVLDRPYEQYF
TRBV29-1	-	TRBJ2-7	11	-	TGCAGCGTTGCCCAGGATCTCGAGCAGTACTTC	CSVAQDLEQYF
TRBV7-9	-	TRBJ2-3	12	-	TGTGCCAGCAGCCCCCACGGGGATACGCAGTATTTT	CASSPHGDTQYF
TRBV2	-	TRBJ1-5	17	-	TGTGCCAGCAGTGACGGGCAGGGAATAGGGGGCAATCAGCCCCAGCATTTT	CASSDGQGIGGNQPQHF
TRBV4-2	once	TRBJ1-3	18	TRBD1	TGTGCCAGCAGCCACCCCGCAGGGGGTACATTCTCTGGAAACACCATATATTTT	CASSHPAGGTFSGNTIYF
TRBV7-2	-	TRBJ1-1	16	-	TGTGCCAGCAGCCGCCTCCCTCCTCTAGTGAACACTGAAGCTTTCTTT	CASSRLPPLVNTEAFF
TRBV6-1	-	TRBJ1-2	15	-	TGTGCCAGCAGTGAACCGGGAGAGGGGAAATATGGCTACACCTTC	CASSEPGEGKYGYTF
TRBV4-3	few	TRBJ1-2	16	TRBD1	TGCGCCAGCAGCCAGGGACCGGGACAGTGGGGGGATGGCTACACCTTC	CASSQGPGQWGDGYTF
TRBV9	-	TRBJ2-3	16	TRBD1	TGTGCCAGCAGCGTAGTAGGACAGGGAGGAACAGATACGCAGTATTTT	CASSVVGQGGTDTQYF
TRBV11-2	-	TRBJ2-7	13	-	TGTGCCAGCAGCGGGGGGATCGCCTACGAGCAGTACTTC	CASSGGIAYEQYF
TRBV7-9	-	TRBJ1-2	14	TRBD1	TGTGCCAGCAGCTTACCGACAGGGGGCACTGGCTACACCTTC	CASSLPTGGTGYTF
TRBV30	-	TRBJ2-2	14	-	TGTGCCTGGACAGGCAGGGTAGGGACCGGGGAGCTGTTTTTT	CAWTGRVGTGELFF
TRBV2	-	TRBJ2-3	12	-	TGTGCCAACCGGGAAGGAGTAAGTTTGCAGTATTTT	CANREGVSLQYF
TRBV10-3	-	TRBJ2-3	15	TRBD2	TGTGCCATCAGTACTAGCGGGGCTAGCACAGATACGCAGTATTTT	CAISTSGASTDTQYF
TRBV5-4	-	TRBJ1-1	13	-	TGTGCCAGCAGCTTGCAGGGTGCCTCTGAAGCTTTCTTT	CASSLQGASEAFF
TRBV7-6	-	TRBJ1-5	15	-	TGTGCCAGCAGCTTAGGGACAAATAGCAATCAGCCCCAGCATTTT	CASSLGTNSNQPQHF
TRBV18	-	TRBJ2-1	14	TRBD1	TGTGCCAGCTCACCCGGGACAGGGGGCAGTGAGCAGTTCTTC	CASSPGTGGSEQFF
TRBV2	-	TRBJ2-5	14	TRBD2	TGTGCCAGCAGTTCTGTGCGGGGGCAAGAGACCCAGTACTTC	CASSSVRGQETQYF